The next 30 T cell receptor beta chains were all read from a single sample in a study of metastatic and nonmetastatic thyroid tumors. TCRdb used MiXCR to call clones anew from the PCR reads. Of fewer than 40,000 clones listed, around 32% are singletons. Before thyroid surgery, none of the patients had received any treatment. Specimen: blood. Every receptor here comes from a female donor with papillary thyroid cancer or a benign thyroid nodule (not recorded which). Some clones in this sample may be carry-over from other donors' samples.

This clone was observed many times. The chain combines TRBV18 with TRBJ2-5, with D possibly being TRBD1 or TRBD2 (5 bases each). V dropped 2 bases and J dropped 3 bases, with 7 bases sitting between them. Germline V CDR1 and CDR2: KGHSH, LQKENI. This CDR3 has 13 residues. The CDR3 sequence is CASSPRGEETQYF. The DNA for the CDR3 is TGTGCCAGCTCACCAAGGGGAGAAGAGACCCAGTACTTC.

V and J are TRBV27 and TRBJ2-1; 7 positions match TRBD2. CDR1 and CDR2 from the germline V gene are MNHEY and SMNVEV (reference sequence). V gave up 4 bases and J gave up 3 bases; unmatched junction bases: 6. The CDR3 consists of 15 residues. The CDR3 DNA reads as TGTGCCAGCAGTTCATTGGGGACTAACTACAATGAGCAGTTCTTC. Amino acids: CASSSLGTNYNEQFF.

Ten or more counts support this clone. V is TRBV6-1 and J is TRBJ2-1; 7 bases map to TRBD2. The length of the CDR3 is 15 residues. Germline CDR1 and CDR2: MNHNS and SASEGT. V was pared by 6 bases and J by 0 bases, with 5 bases of the junction left unmatched. CDR3 nucleotide sequence: TGTGCCAGCAGCCTACTAGCGAACTCCTACAATGAGCAGTTCTTC. The encoded protein is CASSLLANSYNEQFF.

The CDR3 nucleotides read TGTGCCAGCAGTTTACTACCGACAGAGACCTCCTACGAGCAGTACTTC. Encoded protein: CASSLLPTETSYEQYF. J is TRBJ2-7 and V is TRBV27; D might be TRBD1 (5 bases). The germline V gene encodes CDR1 MNHEY and CDR2 SMNVEV (reference sequence). The CDR3 contains 16 residues. Trimming left V 2 bases short and J 0 bases short, with 14 bases between.

This clone was seen at least ten times. The chain recombines TRBV7-8 with TRBJ1-5; possibly TRBD1 for D (5 bases). The V gene's germline CDR1 is SGHVS and CDR2 FQNEAQ. This CDR3 has 17 amino acids. V lost 4 bases and J 0 bases, leaving 16 bases between the germline ends. The CDR3 DNA sequence: TGTGCCAGCAGCTGGAAAAACAGGAGGGATAGCAATCAGCCCCAGCATTTT. Translated, it gives CASSWKNRRDSNQPQHF.

This clone was counted only a few times. J is TRBJ2-5 and V is TRBV6-5; D is perhaps TRBD1 (5 bases). The CDR3 length is 14 residues. Germline V gene sequence: CDR1 MNHEY, CDR2 SVGAGI. V was pared by 4 bases and J by 5 bases, with 14 bases between. In DNA, the CDR3 is TGTGCCAGCAGTTTCTCAGGGTCCTGGGAGACCCAGTACTTC. Protein sequence: CASSFSGSWETQYF.

The V gene is TRBV6-1, the J gene TRBJ2-7; 9 bases agree with TRBD2. The CDR3 extends over 15 amino acids. The J segment lost 2 bases and the V segment lost 7 bases, leaving 9 bases of the junction unmatched. Germline CDR1 is MNHNS and CDR2 is SASEGT. The DNA for the CDR3 is TGTGCCAGCACCACGGCGGGAGGGGGGGCCTACGAGCAGTACTTC. Translation: CASTTAGGGAYEQYF.

This clone was detected ten times or more. V usage is TRBV6-1 and J usage is TRBJ2-6; the D gene is possibly TRBD1 (6 bases). The CDR3 loop spans 15 amino acids. The V end lost 3 bases, the J end lost 0 bases, and 6 bases lay between the germline ends. CDR1 and CDR2 (germline): MNHNS, SASEGT. CDR3 sequence reads: CASSEDSSGANVLTF. In nucleotides, the CDR3 is TGTGCCAGCAGTGAGGACAGCTCTGGGGCCAACGTCCTGACTTTC.

This clone has a count of ten or more. CDR3 coding DNA: TGCAGTGCTAGAGATTTGAGACAGGGGGCCCGCGGGGAGCTGTTTTTT. Its protein is CSARDLRQGARGELFF. The gene calls are TRBV20-1 and TRBJ2-2; 10 positions match TRBD1. Germline trimming cut 0 bases from V and 7 bases from J; bases unmatched to any gene: 8. The CDR3 extends over 16 amino acids. Germline loops: CDR1 DFQATT, CDR2 SNEGSKA (reference sequence).

About this clone: Germline and junction disagree at one end, which may indicate a read error. The chain employs TRBV20-1 and TRBJ2-1; unclear D gene. This CDR3 contains 12 residues. CDR1 DFQATT and CDR2 SNEGSKA come from the germline V gene (reference sequence). CDR3 DNA: TGCAGTGCTGGGATCTCCTACAATGTGCAGTTCTTC. Its translation is CSAGISYNVQFF.

This clone came up many times. The chain recombines TRBV7-9 with TRBJ1-1, with D unclear. CDR3 length: 12 amino acids. Germline values: CDR1 SEHNR, CDR2 FQNEAQ (reference sequence). V was pared by 8 bases and J by 8 bases, with 15 bases between. The CDR3 nucleotides read TGTGCCAGCGCCCGGGTTGGATTCGAAGCTTTCTTT. Translating gives CASARVGFEAFF.

This clone was recorded at least ten times. The CDR3 nucleotides are TGTGCCAGCAGACCCCTAGACACCGGGGAGCTGTTTTTT. This codes for CASRPLDTGELFF. The gene calls are TRBV6-1 and TRBJ2-2, with D hard to call. The CDR3 consists of 13 residues. V was cut by 6 bases and J by 3 bases, with 8 bases left in between. Germline CDR1 is MNHNS and CDR2 is SASEGT.

The chain joins TRBV28 to TRBJ2-7; D gene unclear. The germline gives CDR1 MDHEN, CDR2 SYDVKM. V was shortened by 3 bases and J by 0 bases, with 6 bases between the two germline ends. The CDR3 is 13 amino acids. CDR3 protein: CASSFGGSYEQYF. The CDR3 region has the DNA TGTGCCAGCAGTTTTGGCGGCTCCTACGAGCAGTACTTC.

This clone was counted only a few times. The chain carries TRBV12-3 or TRBV12-4 and TRBJ2-7; no definite D call. The CDR3 is made up of 11 amino acids. The V end was cut by 5 bases, the J end by 3 bases, with 5 bases between. CDR3 DNA sequence: TGTGCCAGCAGTCGCAACTACGAGCAGTACTTC. Translating gives CASSRNYEQYF.

This chain connects TRBV28 to TRBJ1-1; D not certain. Deletions cut 5 bases from V and 4 bases from J, with 20 bases between. The CDR3 is made up of 16 amino acids. Germline CDR1 and CDR2: MDHEN and SYDVKM. The CDR3 bases are TGTGCCAGCAGTCTTAATGACCTCCTACTAAGCACTGAAGCTTTCTTT. As protein: CASSLNDLLLSTEAFF.

The V call is TRBV6-1, the J call TRBJ2-7; D is ambiguous. The CDR3 loop spans 16 amino acids. Trimming removed 11 bases at V and 3 bases at J, with 26 bases between. Germline loops: CDR1 MNHNS, CDR2 SASEGT. The CDR3 is CAQLPLFFYRVYEQYF. For the CDR3, the DNA is TGTGCCCAGCTCCCTTTGTTCTTCTACAGAGTCTACGAGCAGTACTTC.

In this sample, this clone turned up many times. The chain carries TRBV5-5 and TRBJ1-1; no clear D gene. The CDR3 contains 15 residues. CDR1 is SGHKS and CDR2 is YYEKEE in the germline V gene (reference sequence). Trimming left V 2 bases short and J 1 base short, with 12 bases between. The CDR3 DNA sequence: TGTGCCAGCAGCTTCTATCTGGCCACGAACACTGAAGCTTTCTTT. Its protein product is CASSFYLATNTEAFF.

This clone has at least ten counts. In DNA form, the CDR3 reads TGTGCCAGCAGTGCCAGGGACACACACTATGGCTACACCTTC. Protein sequence: CASSARDTHYGYTF. The chain combines TRBV2 with TRBJ1-2; TRBD1 might be the D (6 bases). Germline-derived CDR1 and CDR2 are SNHLY and FYNNEI. CDR3 length: 14 amino acids. The V end was cut by 4 bases, the J end by 3 bases, with 12 bases between. The whole variable domain, filled in from reference TRBV2 and TRBJ1-2, reads EPEVTQTPSHQVTQMGQEVILRCVPISNHLYFYWYRQILGQKVEFLVSFYNNEISEKSEIFDDQFSVERPDGSNFTLKIRSTKLEDSAMYFCASSARDTHYGYTFGSGTRLTVV.

Notes on this clone: Compared with germline, one end of the junction differs, possibly owing to a read error. The chain couples TRBV6-5 to TRBJ2-3; TRBD2 matches at 7 bases. This CDR3 is built from 15 residues. CDR1 MNHEY and CDR2 SVGAGI come from the germline V gene. The CDR3 coding sequence is TGTGCCATCAGTTGGAGCGGGGCCACCACAGATACGCAGTATTTT. Its protein is CAISWSGATTDTQYF.

This clone was counted many times. The V gene is TRBV12-3 or TRBV12-4, the J gene TRBJ1-6; 9 bases agree with TRBD1. J gave up 7 bases and V 1 base, and 8 bases lay outside the gene matches. The CDR3 runs 17 residues. As DNA, the CDR3 is TGTGCCAGCAGTTTAGTTCCGGGACAGGGATTCAATTCACCCCTCCACTTT. Translating gives CASSLVPGQGFNSPLHF.

Worth noting for this clone: Mismatch with germline at one junction end may stem from a read error. The J gene is TRBJ2-5, the V gene TRBV5-1; no reliable D call. The germline V gene has CDR1 SGHRS and CDR2 YFSETQ. The CDR3 loop spans 15 amino acids. CDR3 amino acids: CVSSLRTPMVETQYF. CDR3 sequence (DNA): TGCGTCAGCAGCTTGAGGACCCCGATGGTGGAGACCCAGTACTTC.

On this clone itself: A read error may produce the germline difference seen at one junction end. This rearrangement joins TRBV15 to TRBJ1-1; no definite D call. In germline, CDR1 is LNHNV, CDR2 YYDKDF (reference sequence). This CDR3 contains 14 residues. The CDR3 sequence is CATTRDSAGNEGFF. CDR3 sequence (DNA): TGTGCCACCACCAGAGATTCGGCAGGCAATGAAGGTTTCTTT.

Sample share makes this clone medium-sized. The rearrangement joins TRBV5-1 to TRBJ1-4, with D possibly matching TRBD1 (5 bases). The germline V gene encodes CDR1 SGHRS and CDR2 YFSETQ. Trimming took off 4 bases at V and 8 bases at J, with 12 bases between the two ends. The CDR3 totals 13 residues. CDR3 nucleotides: TGCGCCAGCAGCCTCCCGACAGCCGAAAAACTGTTTTTT. This translates into CASSLPTAEKLFF.

This clone was detected many times. This chain joins TRBV15 and TRBJ2-7; D not resolved. Germline lookup yields CDR1 LNHNV and CDR2 YYDKDF (reference sequence). The V gene lost 0 bases and the J gene lost 2 bases, with 11 bases spanning the gap. This CDR3 is 15 amino acids long. The CDR3 nucleotides read TGTGCCACCAGCAGAGAGGAAGGTCAAACCTACGAGCAGTACTTC. It translates to CATSREEGQTYEQYF.

In its sample, this clone was seen many times. A single base separates this from a much larger clone, so it may be a read error. The rearrangement uses TRBV10-3 and TRBJ2-7; D remains unclear. The CDR3 length is 11 residues. Germline V CDR1 and CDR2: ENHRY, SYGVKD. CDR3 coding DNA: TGTGCCACCAGTGACCACGACGAGCAGTACTTC. Its translation is CATSDHDEQYF.

This clone was seen many times. A much larger clone sits a single nucleotide away, making a read error possible. This specimen includes other DNA sequences encoding the same CDR3. The chain couples TRBV15 to TRBJ2-2, with 7 bases aligning to TRBD2. Germline V gene sequence: CDR1 LNHNV, CDR2 YYDKDF (reference sequence). The CDR3 totals 17 residues. The trim removed 3 bases at V and 2 bases at J, leaving 9 bases unmatched. The CDR3 DNA reads TGTGCCACCAGCAGGGATTTGACGGGAGGAAACACCGGGGAGCTGTTTTTT. Translated: CATSRDLTGGNTGELFF. Full variable domain (remainder filled in from reference TRBV15 and TRBJ2-2): DAMVIQNPRYQVTQFGKPVTLSCSQTLNHNVMYWYQQKSSQAPKLLFHYYDKDFNNEADTPDNFQSRRPNTSFCFLDIRSPGLGDTAMYLCATSRDLTGGNTGELFFGEGSRLTVL.

The rearrangement uses TRBV6-1 and TRBJ1-2; D remains ambiguous. The CDR3 length is 13 residues. The germline V gene has CDR1 MNHNS and CDR2 SASEGT. Between the trimmed V and J ends, which lost 0 bases and 2 bases, there was a span of 4 bases. CDR3 coding DNA: TGTGCCAGCAGTGAAGCAGAAAACTATGGCTACACCTTC. Its translation is CASSEAENYGYTF.

The gene calls are TRBV6-1 and TRBJ1-2; no clear D gene. Trimming took off 2 bases at V and 2 bases at J, with 12 bases between the two ends. Germline V lookup: CDR1 MNHNS, CDR2 SASEGT. The CDR3 runs 15 residues. Written as DNA, the CDR3 is TGTGCCAGCAGTGAATACGAGGGAACCAACTATGGCTACACCTTC. Its translation is CASSEYEGTNYGYTF.

This chain links TRBV20-1 with TRBJ2-3; TRBD2 is a possible D gene (5 bases). This CDR3 has 13 amino acids. In germline, CDR1 is DFQATT, CDR2 SNEGSKA (reference sequence). The chain's CDR3 is CSGRVIARDTQYF. CDR3 DNA sequence: TGCAGCGGACGGGTTATAGCGCGAGATACGCAGTATTTT.

This clone was counted ten times or more. The chain combines TRBV6-1 with TRBJ1-1; D remains ambiguous. V was shortened by 8 bases and J by 0 bases, with 13 bases between the two germline ends. The CDR3 contains 14 residues. CDR1 and CDR2 (germline): MNHNS, SASEGT. The DNA for the CDR3 is TGTGCCAGCGGTGGCGGCATCATGAACACTGAAGCTTTCTTT. Its protein product is CASGGGIMNTEAFF.